This is a list of T cell receptor beta chains from one sample in a study of beta chain features in type 1 diabetes. Sequenced by immunoSEQ multiplex PCR; TCRdb stores in-frame clones only, minus some. The sample has roughly 100,000 clones; roughly 28% are singletons. Sequences were obtained from central memory CD4+ T cells from blood. Every receptor here comes from a woman younger than 30 with type 1 diabetes. Both conserved end residues are part of each CDR3. Fields, in order: V gene, J gene, clone size, D gene, CDR3 DNA, CDR3 protein. The D gene is left open where the match is weak. Part of the rows lack a size; the others show once, few, many or a class for expanded clones.

v_call: TRBV6-1
j_call: TRBJ2-3
clone_size: .
d_call: .
cdr3_nt: TGTGCCAGCAGTGCCCGGACAGATACGCAGTATTTT
cdr3_aa: CASSARTDTQYF

v_call: TRBV7-2
j_call: TRBJ1-2
clone_size: few
d_call: .
cdr3_nt: TGTGCCAGCAGCTTGGGGCGGCTTAATGGGGACTATGGCTACACCTTC
cdr3_aa: CASSLGRLNGDYGYTF

v_call: TRBV30
j_call: TRBJ2-1
clone_size: many
d_call: TRBD2
cdr3_nt: TGTGCCTCAAACACCGGGACTAGCGGGACGAATGAGCAGTTCTTC
cdr3_aa: CASNTGTSGTNEQFF

v_call: TRBV28
j_call: TRBJ2-1
clone_size: once
d_call: TRBD1
cdr3_nt: TGTGCCAGCAGTTTATCGGGACAGGGCCTAGGCAATGAGCAGTTCTTC
cdr3_aa: CASSLSGQGLGNEQFF

v_call: TRBV7-2
j_call: TRBJ2-1
clone_size: .
d_call: TRBD2
cdr3_nt: TGTGCCAGCAGCTTCACTAGCGGGAGGATTTTTGATGAGCAGTTCTTC
cdr3_aa: CASSFTSGRIFDEQFF

v_call: TRBV28
j_call: TRBJ2-5
clone_size: .
d_call: .
cdr3_nt: TGTGCCAGCAGTTACCCTCGGACATTCCAAGAGACCCAGTACTTC
cdr3_aa: CASSYPRTFQETQYF

v_call: TRBV18
j_call: TRBJ2-7
clone_size: .
d_call: TRBD1
cdr3_nt: TGTGCCAGCTCACCACCTTCAGGGGGCGGAGGATACGAGCAGTACTTC
cdr3_aa: CASSPPSGGGGYEQYF

v_call: TRBV29-1
j_call: TRBJ1-4
clone_size: few
d_call: TRBD1
cdr3_nt: TGCAGCGTTCTGACAGGGGGTAATGAAAAACTGTTTTTT
cdr3_aa: CSVLTGGNEKLFF

v_call: TRBV20-1
j_call: TRBJ2-1
clone_size: few
d_call: .
cdr3_nt: TGCAGTGCTCCCTCCGGACAGAAGCAGTTCTTC
cdr3_aa: CSAPSGQKQFF

v_call: TRBV7-2
j_call: TRBJ2-5
clone_size: few
d_call: TRBD2
cdr3_nt: TGTGCCAGCAGCTCCCCCGGGGGAGCGGGAGGGCCGTTAGAGACCCAGTACTTC
cdr3_aa: CASSSPGGAGGPLETQYF

v_call: TRBV7-2
j_call: TRBJ2-5
clone_size: .
d_call: .
cdr3_nt: TGTGCCAGCAGCTCGCAAGAGACCCAGTACTTC
cdr3_aa: CASSSQETQYF

v_call: TRBV28
j_call: TRBJ2-7
clone_size: .
d_call: TRBD1
cdr3_nt: TGTGCCAACAGTCCCTGGACAGGTTCCTACGAGCAGTACTTC
cdr3_aa: CANSPWTGSYEQYF

v_call: TRBV27
j_call: TRBJ1-2
clone_size: .
d_call: .
cdr3_nt: TGTGCCAGCAGTTCATCGGGGCTTGGCTACACCTTC
cdr3_aa: CASSSSGLGYTF

v_call: TRBV27
j_call: TRBJ1-2
clone_size: .
d_call: .
cdr3_nt: TGTGCCAGCTCCGAGGGAGATAACTATGGCTACACCTTC
cdr3_aa: CASSEGDNYGYTF

v_call: TRBV28
j_call: TRBJ2-7
clone_size: few
d_call: .
cdr3_nt: TGTGCCAGCAGTTTACGGGAGCCTACCTCCTACGAGCAGTACTTC
cdr3_aa: CASSLREPTSYEQYF

v_call: TRBV5-6
j_call: TRBJ2-5
clone_size: .
d_call: TRBD2
cdr3_nt: TGTGCCAGCAGCCCCGGGACTAGCGGGAGAGGGGAGACCCAGTACTTC
cdr3_aa: CASSPGTSGRGETQYF

v_call: TRBV28
j_call: TRBJ2-1
clone_size: .
d_call: .
cdr3_nt: TGTGCCAGCAGTTTAGGCCAGGGGCGGGGGCCAAACTACAATGAGCAGTTCTTC
cdr3_aa: CASSLGQGRGPNYNEQFF

v_call: TRBV11-2
j_call: TRBJ2-7
clone_size: .
d_call: .
cdr3_nt: TGTGCCAGCAGCTTAGGCTGGCAGGACTACGAGCAGTACTTC
cdr3_aa: CASSLGWQDYEQYF

v_call: TRBV6-6
j_call: TRBJ1-5
clone_size: few
d_call: TRBD1
cdr3_nt: TGTGCCAGCAGTTACAACGACAGGGCCACCCCTCAGCCCCAGCATTTT
cdr3_aa: CASSYNDRATPQPQHF

v_call: TRBV2
j_call: TRBJ2-5
clone_size: .
d_call: TRBD1
cdr3_nt: TGTGCCAGCAGTGGTCGGTTGACAGGGGGCGGCGAGACCCAGTACTTC
cdr3_aa: CASSGRLTGGGETQYF

v_call: TRBV5-4
j_call: TRBJ2-3
clone_size: .
d_call: TRBD2
cdr3_nt: TGTGCCAGCAGCTCCGGACTAGCGGGAACCACCCGAGGCACAGATACGCAGTATTTT
cdr3_aa: CASSSGLAGTTRGTDTQYF

v_call: TRBV5-1
j_call: TRBJ2-2
clone_size: .
d_call: TRBD1
cdr3_nt: TGCGCCAGCAGGGACAGGGAGTACACCGGGGAGCTGTTTTTT
cdr3_aa: CASRDREYTGELFF

v_call: TRBV4-3
j_call: TRBJ1-5
clone_size: .
d_call: TRBD1
cdr3_nt: TGCGCCAGCAGCCAAGAGACAGGGGGCGTAGGGCCCCAGCATTTT
cdr3_aa: CASSQETGGVGPQHF

v_call: TRBV10-3
j_call: TRBJ2-3
clone_size: few
d_call: TRBD2
cdr3_nt: TGTGCCATCAGTGGGGCTAGCGGGGGCACAGATACGCAGTATTTT
cdr3_aa: CAISGASGGTDTQYF

v_call: TRBV15
j_call: TRBJ1-5
clone_size: .
d_call: .
cdr3_nt: TGTGCCACCAGCAGAGCGGAGGGGTCGATACAGCCCCAGCATTTT
cdr3_aa: CATSRAEGSIQPQHF

v_call: TRBV11-2
j_call: TRBJ2-3
clone_size: few
d_call: TRBD2
cdr3_nt: TGTGCCAGCAGCTTAGGGCGGGGGTCAGATACGCAGTATTTT
cdr3_aa: CASSLGRGSDTQYF

v_call: TRBV18
j_call: TRBJ1-5
clone_size: .
d_call: .
cdr3_nt: TGTGCCAGCTCACCAAGACAGGTTATTAGCAATCAGCCCCAGCATTTT
cdr3_aa: CASSPRQVISNQPQHF

v_call: TRBV2
j_call: TRBJ2-3
clone_size: .
d_call: TRBD2
cdr3_nt: TGTGCCAGCAGTGTGAGGCGCGTAACGGGAGGTAGGACAGATACGCAGTATTTT
cdr3_aa: CASSVRRVTGGRTDTQYF

v_call: TRBV18
j_call: TRBJ2-5
clone_size: .
d_call: TRBD2
cdr3_nt: TGTGCCAGCTCACCCATGCTAGCGGGAGGCTCAGGGGAGACCCAGTACTTC
cdr3_aa: CASSPMLAGGSGETQYF

v_call: TRBV5-1
j_call: TRBJ2-3
clone_size: few
d_call: .
cdr3_nt: TGCGCCAGCAGCGGCGGGTCCACAGATACGCAGTATTTT
cdr3_aa: CASSGGSTDTQYF

v_call: TRBV28
j_call: TRBJ1-2
clone_size: .
d_call: TRBD1
cdr3_nt: TGTGCCAGCCGGACAGGGGCCTATGGCTACACCTTC
cdr3_aa: CASRTGAYGYTF

v_call: TRBV18
j_call: TRBJ1-3
clone_size: .
d_call: .
cdr3_nt: TGTGCCAGCTCACCTATGACAGATATCTCTGGAAACACCATATATTTT
cdr3_aa: CASSPMTDISGNTIYF

v_call: TRBV7-6
j_call: TRBJ2-7
clone_size: .
d_call: TRBD2
cdr3_nt: TGTGCCAGCAGCTCGTTTTCAAGCGGGAGCTACTCCTACGAGCAGTACTTC
cdr3_aa: CASSSFSSGSYSYEQYF

v_call: TRBV9
j_call: TRBJ2-1
clone_size: many
d_call: .
cdr3_nt: TGTGCCAGCAGCGTAAGAGGGGGTGAGCAGTTCTTC
cdr3_aa: CASSVRGGEQFF

v_call: TRBV28
j_call: TRBJ2-7
clone_size: few
d_call: TRBD1
cdr3_nt: TGTGCCAGCAGTTCCGGGACAGGGATTTCCTACGAGCAGTACTTC
cdr3_aa: CASSSGTGISYEQYF

v_call: TRBV2
j_call: TRBJ2-7
clone_size: .
d_call: .
cdr3_nt: TGTGCCAGCAGTGCATATGACAGATTCTCCTACGAGCAGTACTTC
cdr3_aa: CASSAYDRFSYEQYF

v_call: TRBV6-5
j_call: TRBJ2-3
clone_size: few
d_call: .
cdr3_nt: TGTGCCAGCAGATTTCTGCGGACAGGCACAGATACGCAGTATTTT
cdr3_aa: CASRFLRTGTDTQYF

v_call: TRBV7-2
j_call: TRBJ1-1
clone_size: .
d_call: .
cdr3_nt: TGTGCCAGCAGCCCAGGGGTGGCGAACACTGAAGCTTTCTTT
cdr3_aa: CASSPGVANTEAFF

v_call: TRBV18
j_call: TRBJ2-7
clone_size: few
d_call: TRBD2
cdr3_nt: TGTGCCAGCTCACCTCCGGGACTAGCGGTCTTGGACGAGCAGTACTTC
cdr3_aa: CASSPPGLAVLDEQYF

v_call: TRBV5-4
j_call: TRBJ1-2
clone_size: .
d_call: TRBD1
cdr3_nt: TGTGCCAGCAGCTTGGTGGGACAGGGGACCGGCTACACCTTC
cdr3_aa: CASSLVGQGTGYTF

v_call: TRBV25-1
j_call: TRBJ1-2
clone_size: .
d_call: .
cdr3_nt: TGTGCCAGCAGTGAGGAGCCAGGGCGAGGCTACACCTTC
cdr3_aa: CASSEEPGRGYTF

v_call: TRBV28
j_call: TRBJ2-5
clone_size: .
d_call: TRBD1
cdr3_nt: TGTGCCAGCAGTCGACAGGGGTTAACAGAGACCCAGTACTTC
cdr3_aa: CASSRQGLTETQYF

v_call: TRBV10-3
j_call: TRBJ2-3
clone_size: few
d_call: TRBD2
cdr3_nt: TGTGCCATCAGTGAGCCGGGGGGAGATACGCAGTATTTT
cdr3_aa: CAISEPGGDTQYF

v_call: TRBV30
j_call: TRBJ1-1
clone_size: few
d_call: TRBD1
cdr3_nt: TGTGCCTGTCAGGGGGGAACTGAAGCTTTCTTT
cdr3_aa: CACQGGTEAFF

v_call: TRBV5-4
j_call: TRBJ2-5
clone_size: .
d_call: .
cdr3_nt: TGTGCCAGCAGCTTGGGGGGGCGCCACCAAGAGACCCAGTACTTC
cdr3_aa: CASSLGGRHQETQYF

v_call: TRBV5-1
j_call: TRBJ1-6
clone_size: .
d_call: .
cdr3_nt: TGCGCCAGCAGCTTGGTACAGGAGAATTCACCCCTCCACTTT
cdr3_aa: CASSLVQENSPLHF